These 3 T cell receptor beta chains came from one sample sequenced in a study of T-cell memory formation after mild COVID-19. One entry per CDR3 protein, called by TCRdb with MiXCR from the 5' RACE reads. The sample records fewer than 150,000 distinct CDR3 sequences, about 5.9% being singletons. Sequencing was performed on PBMCs or a T cell subset sorted from them (not recorded which). The receptors were sampled from an adult woman who had mild COVID-19 (a few samples of this study predate the infection). Cell type and time point are not known.

The sample holds a few counts of this clonotype. This chain connects TRBV5-1 to TRBJ2-7; D may match TRBD1 or TRBD2 (5 bases each). The germline CDR1 and CDR2 sequences are SGHRS and YFSETQ. The CDR3 totals 15 residues. V shed 0 bases and J shed 4 bases, with 14 bases lying between them. The CDR3 DNA reads TGCGCCAGCAGCTTGGCCGGGACCCACGGGTACGAGCAGTACTTC. Its protein is CASSLAGTHGYEQYF.

This clonotype was found a few times. This rearrangement joins TRBV6-6 to TRBJ2-1; the match to TRBD2 covers 8 bases. Germline assignment: CDR1 MNHNY and CDR2 SVGAGI (reference sequence). Trimming removed 3 bases from V and 5 bases from J; junction bases left unmatched: 6. The CDR3 contains 15 residues. The CDR3 sequence: CASSYKAGVNNEQFF. The CDR3 bases are TGTGCCAGCAGTTATAAAGCGGGAGTGAACAATGAGCAGTTCTTC.

The table lists this clonotype with many counts. At one end, the junction sequence differs from germline, possibly due to a read error. The chain couples TRBV29-1 to TRBJ1-4; D ambiguous. The CDR3 is 11 amino acids. Looked up from germline, CDR1 is SQVTM and CDR2 is ANQGSEA. This chain's CDR3 is CSVNLGGTALF. The CDR3 DNA reads TGCAGCGTTAACTTGGGTGGAACAGCCCTTTTT. Filled out from reference TRBV29-1 and TRBJ1-4, the complete variable domain reads SAVISQKPSRDICQRGTSLTIQCQVDSQVTMMFWYRQQPGQSLTLIATANQGSEATYESGFVIDKFPISRPNLTFSTLTVSNMSPEDSSIYLCSVNLGGTALFGSGTQLSVL.